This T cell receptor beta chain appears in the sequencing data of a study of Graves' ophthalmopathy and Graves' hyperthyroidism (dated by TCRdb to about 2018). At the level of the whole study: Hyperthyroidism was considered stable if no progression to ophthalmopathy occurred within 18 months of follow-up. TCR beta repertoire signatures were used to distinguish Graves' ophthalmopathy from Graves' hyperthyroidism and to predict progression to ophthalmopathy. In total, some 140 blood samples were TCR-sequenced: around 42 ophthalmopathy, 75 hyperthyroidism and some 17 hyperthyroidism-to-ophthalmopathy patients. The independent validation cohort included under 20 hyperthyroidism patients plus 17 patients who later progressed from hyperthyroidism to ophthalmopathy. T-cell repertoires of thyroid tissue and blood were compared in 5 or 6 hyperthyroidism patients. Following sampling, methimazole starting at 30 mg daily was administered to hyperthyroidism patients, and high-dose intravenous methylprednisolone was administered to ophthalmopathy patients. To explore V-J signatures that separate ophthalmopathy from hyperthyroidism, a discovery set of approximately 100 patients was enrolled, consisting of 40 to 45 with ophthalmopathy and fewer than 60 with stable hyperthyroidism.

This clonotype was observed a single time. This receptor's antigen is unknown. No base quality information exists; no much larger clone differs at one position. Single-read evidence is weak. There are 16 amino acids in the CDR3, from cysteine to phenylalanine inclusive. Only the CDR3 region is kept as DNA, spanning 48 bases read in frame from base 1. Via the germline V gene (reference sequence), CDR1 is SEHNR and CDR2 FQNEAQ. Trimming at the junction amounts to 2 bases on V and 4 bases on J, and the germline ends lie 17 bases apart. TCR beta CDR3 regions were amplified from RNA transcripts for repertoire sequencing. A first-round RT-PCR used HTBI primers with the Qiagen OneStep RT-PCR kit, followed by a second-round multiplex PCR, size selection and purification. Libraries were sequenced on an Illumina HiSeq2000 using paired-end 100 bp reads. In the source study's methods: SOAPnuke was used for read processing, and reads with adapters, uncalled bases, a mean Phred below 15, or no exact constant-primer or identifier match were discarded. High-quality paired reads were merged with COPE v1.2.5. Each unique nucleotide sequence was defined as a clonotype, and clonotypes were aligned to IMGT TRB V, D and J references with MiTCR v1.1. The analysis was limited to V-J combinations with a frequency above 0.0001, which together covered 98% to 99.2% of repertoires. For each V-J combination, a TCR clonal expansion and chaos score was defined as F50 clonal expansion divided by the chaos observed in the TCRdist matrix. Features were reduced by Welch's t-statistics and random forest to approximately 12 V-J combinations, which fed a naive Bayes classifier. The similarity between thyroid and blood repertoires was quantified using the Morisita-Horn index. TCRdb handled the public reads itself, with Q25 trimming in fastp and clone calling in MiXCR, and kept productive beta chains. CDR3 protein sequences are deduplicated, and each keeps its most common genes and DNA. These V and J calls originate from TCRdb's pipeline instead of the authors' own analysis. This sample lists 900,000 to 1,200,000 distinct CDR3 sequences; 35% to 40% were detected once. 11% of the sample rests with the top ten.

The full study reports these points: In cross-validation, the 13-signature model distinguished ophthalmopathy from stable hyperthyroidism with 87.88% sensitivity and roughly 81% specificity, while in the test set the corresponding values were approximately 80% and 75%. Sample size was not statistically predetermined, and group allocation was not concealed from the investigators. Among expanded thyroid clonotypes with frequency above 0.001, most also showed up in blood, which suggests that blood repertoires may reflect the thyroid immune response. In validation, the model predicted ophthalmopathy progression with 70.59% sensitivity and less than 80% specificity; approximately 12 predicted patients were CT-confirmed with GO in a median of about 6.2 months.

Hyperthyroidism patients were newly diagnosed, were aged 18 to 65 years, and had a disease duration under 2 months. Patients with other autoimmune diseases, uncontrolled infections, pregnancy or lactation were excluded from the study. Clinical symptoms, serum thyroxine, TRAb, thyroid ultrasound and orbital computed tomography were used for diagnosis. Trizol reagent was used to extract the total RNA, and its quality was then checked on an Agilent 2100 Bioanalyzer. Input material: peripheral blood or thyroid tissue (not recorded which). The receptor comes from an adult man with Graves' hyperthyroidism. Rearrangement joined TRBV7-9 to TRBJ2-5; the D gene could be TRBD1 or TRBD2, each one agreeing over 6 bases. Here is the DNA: TGTGCCAGCAGCTTAAGTGGAGACAGGCGGGGAGAGACCCAGTACTTC. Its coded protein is CASSLSGDRRGETQYF.